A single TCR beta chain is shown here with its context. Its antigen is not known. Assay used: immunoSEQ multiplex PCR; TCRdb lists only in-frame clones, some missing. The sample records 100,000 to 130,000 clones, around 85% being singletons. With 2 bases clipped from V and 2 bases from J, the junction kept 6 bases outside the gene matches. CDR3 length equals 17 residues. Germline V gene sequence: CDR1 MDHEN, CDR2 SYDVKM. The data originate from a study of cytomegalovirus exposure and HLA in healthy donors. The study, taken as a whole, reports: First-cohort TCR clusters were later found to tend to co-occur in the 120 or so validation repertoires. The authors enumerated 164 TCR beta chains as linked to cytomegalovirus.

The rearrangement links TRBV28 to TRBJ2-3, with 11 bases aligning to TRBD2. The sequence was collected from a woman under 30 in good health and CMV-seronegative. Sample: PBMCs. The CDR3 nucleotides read TGTGCCAGCAGTTTAAACCCACTAGCGGGGGCCACAGATACGCAGTATTTT. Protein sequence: CASSLNPLAGATDTQYF.